This T cell receptor beta chain appears in the sequencing data of a study of T cell responses to AZD1222 COVID-19 vaccine. Trimming removed 6 bases at V and 4 bases at J, with 15 bases between. Germline CDR1 and CDR2: LNHDA and SQIVND (reference sequence). This CDR3 is built from 14 residues. Sequenced by immunoSEQ multiplex PCR; TCRdb stores in-frame clones only, minus some. The table has approximately 100,000 clones, roughly 90% seen once; the top ten hold more than 15%. The sequence derives from an adult in good health. Sequencing was performed on peripheral blood, taken on day 0 of AZD1222 vaccination. V and J are TRBV19 and TRBJ1-1, with D perhaps matching TRBD1 (5 bases). CDR3 sequence (DNA): TGTGCCAGTAGCCCGGACAATTTTGGCACTGAAGCTTTCTTT. It yields the protein CASSPDNFGTEAFF.